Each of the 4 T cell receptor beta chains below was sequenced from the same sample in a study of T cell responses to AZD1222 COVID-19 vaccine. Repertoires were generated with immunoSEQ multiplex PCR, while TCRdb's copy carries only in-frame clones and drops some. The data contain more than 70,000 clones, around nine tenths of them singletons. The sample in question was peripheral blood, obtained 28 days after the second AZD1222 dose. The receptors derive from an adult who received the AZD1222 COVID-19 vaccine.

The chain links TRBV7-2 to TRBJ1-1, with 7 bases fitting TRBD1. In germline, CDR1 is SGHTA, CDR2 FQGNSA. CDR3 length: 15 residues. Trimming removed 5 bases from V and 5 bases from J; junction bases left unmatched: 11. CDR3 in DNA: TGTGCCAGCAGCCTAGACTACAGGGGTCGGACTGAAGCTTTCTTT. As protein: CASSLDYRGRTEAFF.

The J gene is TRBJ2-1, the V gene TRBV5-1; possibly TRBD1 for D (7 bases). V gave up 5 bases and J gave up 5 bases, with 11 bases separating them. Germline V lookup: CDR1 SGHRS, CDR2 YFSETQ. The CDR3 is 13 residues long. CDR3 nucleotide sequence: TGCGCCAGCAGTCGCAGGGGGGACAATGAGCAGTTCTTC. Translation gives CASSRRGDNEQFF.

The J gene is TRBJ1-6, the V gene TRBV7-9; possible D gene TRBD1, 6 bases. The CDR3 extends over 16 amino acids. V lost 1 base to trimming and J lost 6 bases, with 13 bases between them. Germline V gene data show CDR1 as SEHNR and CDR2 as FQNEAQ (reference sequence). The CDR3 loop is CASSLEGGVSNSPLHF. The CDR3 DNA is TGTGCCAGCAGCTTAGAGGGGGGGGTGAGTAATTCACCCCTCCACTTT.

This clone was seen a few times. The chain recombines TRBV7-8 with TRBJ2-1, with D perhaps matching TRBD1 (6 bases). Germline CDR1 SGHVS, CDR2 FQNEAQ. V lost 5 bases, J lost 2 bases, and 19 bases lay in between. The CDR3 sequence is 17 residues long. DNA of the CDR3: TGTGCCAGCAGCGCAGGCTGGGGGCCTTATACCTACAATGAGCAGTTCTTC. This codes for CASSAGWGPYTYNEQFF. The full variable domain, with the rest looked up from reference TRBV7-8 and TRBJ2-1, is GAGVSQSPRYKVAKRGQDVALRCDPISGHVSLFWYQQALGQGPEFLTYFQNEAQLDKSGLPSDRFFAERPEGSVSTLKIQRTQQEDSAVYLCASSAGWGPYTYNEQFFGPGTRLTVL.